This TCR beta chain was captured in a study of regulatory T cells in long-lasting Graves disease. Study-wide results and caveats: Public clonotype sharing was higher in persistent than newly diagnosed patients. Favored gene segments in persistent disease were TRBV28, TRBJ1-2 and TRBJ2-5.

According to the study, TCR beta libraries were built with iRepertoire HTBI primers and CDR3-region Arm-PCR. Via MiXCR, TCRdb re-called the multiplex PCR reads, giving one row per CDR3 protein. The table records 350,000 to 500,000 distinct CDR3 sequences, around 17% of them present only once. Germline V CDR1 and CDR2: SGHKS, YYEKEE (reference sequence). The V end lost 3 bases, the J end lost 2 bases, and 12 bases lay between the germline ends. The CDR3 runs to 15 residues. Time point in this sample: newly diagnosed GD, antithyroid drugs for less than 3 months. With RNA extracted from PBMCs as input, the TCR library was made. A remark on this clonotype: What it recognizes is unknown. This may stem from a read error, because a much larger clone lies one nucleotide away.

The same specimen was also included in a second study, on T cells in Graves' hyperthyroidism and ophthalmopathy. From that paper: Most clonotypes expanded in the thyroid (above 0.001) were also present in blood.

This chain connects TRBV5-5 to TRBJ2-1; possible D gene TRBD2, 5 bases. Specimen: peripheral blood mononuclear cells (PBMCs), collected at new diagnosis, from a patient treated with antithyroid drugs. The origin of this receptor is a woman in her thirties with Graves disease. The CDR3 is CASSSDWVTYNEQFF. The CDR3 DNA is TGTGCCAGCAGCTCGGACTGGGTGACCTACAATGAGCAGTTCTTC.